The present entry profiles one T cell receptor beta chain with its context. Assay used: immunoSEQ multiplex PCR; TCRdb lists only in-frame clones, some missing. Of 100,000 to 150,000 clones detected, roughly 95% appear once; the ten largest clones hold roughly 4%. The CDR3 is 16 residues long. The ends were cut back, 0 bases at V and 5 bases at J, with 16 bases in the middle. CDR1 SGHRS and CDR2 YFSETQ come from the germline V gene. These data originate in a study of control samples from healthy donors and cancer patients. The sequenced material came from blood. The TCR comes from a man aged 30-40 years in good health. The gene calls are TRBV5-1 and TRBJ2-3, with D possibly TRBD1 on 6 matching bases. CDR3 region: CASSLAETGAIDTQYF. The CDR3 DNA follows: TGCGCCAGCAGCTTGGCAGAGACAGGAGCGATAGATACGCAGTATTTT.